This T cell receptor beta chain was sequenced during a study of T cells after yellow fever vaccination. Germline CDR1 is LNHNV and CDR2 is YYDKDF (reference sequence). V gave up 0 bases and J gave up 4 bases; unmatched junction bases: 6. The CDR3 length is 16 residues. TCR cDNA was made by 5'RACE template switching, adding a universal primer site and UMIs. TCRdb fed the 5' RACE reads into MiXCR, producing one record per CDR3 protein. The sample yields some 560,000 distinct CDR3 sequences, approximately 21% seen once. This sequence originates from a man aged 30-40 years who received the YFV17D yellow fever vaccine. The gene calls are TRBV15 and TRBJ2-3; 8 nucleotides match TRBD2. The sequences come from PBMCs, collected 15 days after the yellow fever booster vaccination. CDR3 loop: CATSRDQSGSSDTQYF. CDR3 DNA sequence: TGTGCCACCAGCAGAGATCAAAGCGGGAGTTCAGATACGCAGTATTTT.